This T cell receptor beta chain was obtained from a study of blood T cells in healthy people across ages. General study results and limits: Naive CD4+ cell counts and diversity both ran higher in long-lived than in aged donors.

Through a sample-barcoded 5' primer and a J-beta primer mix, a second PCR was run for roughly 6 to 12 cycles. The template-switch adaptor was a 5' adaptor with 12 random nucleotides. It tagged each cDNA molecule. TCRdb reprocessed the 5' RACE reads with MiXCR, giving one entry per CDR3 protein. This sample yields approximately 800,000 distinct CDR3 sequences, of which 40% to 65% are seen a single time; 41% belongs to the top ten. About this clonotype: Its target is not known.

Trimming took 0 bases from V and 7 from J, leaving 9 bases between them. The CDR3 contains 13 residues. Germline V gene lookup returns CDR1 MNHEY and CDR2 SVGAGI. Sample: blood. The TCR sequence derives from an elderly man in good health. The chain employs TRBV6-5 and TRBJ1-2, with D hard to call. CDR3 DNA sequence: TGTGCCAGCAGTTACTCCGGAACTAGTGGCTACACCTTC. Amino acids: CASSYSGTSGYTF.